The present T cell receptor (beta chain) was sequenced within a study of HIV-infected patients and healthy controls. This clonotype was counted between two and nine times. From the 5' RACE reads, TCRdb called clonotypes with MiXCR, one entry per CDR3 protein. The sample lists about 67,000 distinct CDR3 sequences; roughly a sixth were seen once. The CDR3 consists of 14 residues. CDR1 is LNHDA, CDR2 SQIVND, per germline (reference sequence). Trimming pared 5 bases from V and 9 bases from J, leaving 16 bases between. The clonotype was recovered from a human donor in good health. This chain connects TRBV19 to TRBJ1-4; D is undetermined. Material: CD4+ T cells from blood. This CDR3 reads CASSRGDGIQKLFF. CDR3 sequence (DNA): TGTGCCAGTAGTCGAGGTGACGGCATTCAAAAACTGTTTTTT.